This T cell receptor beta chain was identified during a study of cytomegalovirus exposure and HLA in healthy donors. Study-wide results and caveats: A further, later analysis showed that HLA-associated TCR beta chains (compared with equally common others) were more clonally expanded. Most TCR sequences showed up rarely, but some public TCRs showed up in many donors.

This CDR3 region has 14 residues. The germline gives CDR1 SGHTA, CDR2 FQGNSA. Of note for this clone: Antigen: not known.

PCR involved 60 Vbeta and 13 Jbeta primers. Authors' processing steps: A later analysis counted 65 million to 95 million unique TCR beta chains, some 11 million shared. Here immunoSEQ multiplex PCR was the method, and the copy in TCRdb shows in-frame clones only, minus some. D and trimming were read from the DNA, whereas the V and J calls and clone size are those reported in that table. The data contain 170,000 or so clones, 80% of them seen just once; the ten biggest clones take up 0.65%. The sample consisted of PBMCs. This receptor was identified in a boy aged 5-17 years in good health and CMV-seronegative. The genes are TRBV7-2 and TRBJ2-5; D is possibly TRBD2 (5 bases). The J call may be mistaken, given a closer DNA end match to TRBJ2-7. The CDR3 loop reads CASSLGSGTYEQYF. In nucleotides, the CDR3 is TGTGCCAGCAGCTTGGGGAGCGGAACCTACGAGCAGTACTTC.